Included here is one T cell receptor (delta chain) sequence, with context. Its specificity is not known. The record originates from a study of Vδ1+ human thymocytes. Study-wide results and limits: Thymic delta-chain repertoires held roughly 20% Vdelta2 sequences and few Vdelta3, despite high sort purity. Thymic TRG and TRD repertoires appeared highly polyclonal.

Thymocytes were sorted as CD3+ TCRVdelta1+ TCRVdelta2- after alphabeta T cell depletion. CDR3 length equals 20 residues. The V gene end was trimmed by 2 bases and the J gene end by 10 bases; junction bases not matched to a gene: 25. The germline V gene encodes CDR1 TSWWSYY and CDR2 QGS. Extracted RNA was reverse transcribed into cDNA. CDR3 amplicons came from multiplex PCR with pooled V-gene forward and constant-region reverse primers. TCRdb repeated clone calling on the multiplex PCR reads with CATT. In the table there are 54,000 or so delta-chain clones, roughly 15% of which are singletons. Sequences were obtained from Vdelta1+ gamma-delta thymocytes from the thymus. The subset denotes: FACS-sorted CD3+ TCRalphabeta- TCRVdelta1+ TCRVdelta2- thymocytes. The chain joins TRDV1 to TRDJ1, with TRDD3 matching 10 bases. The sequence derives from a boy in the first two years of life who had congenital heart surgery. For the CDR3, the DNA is TGTGCTCTTGGGGAAGGGGCCAAGCTTCCCGTACTGGGGGATTGGGTGGTACTCATCTTT. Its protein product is CALGEGAKLPVLGDWVVLIF.